The TCR beta chain described here comes from a study of shared clonotypes between healthy human individuals. This clone has a single count. Genomic DNA belonging to each subset was distributed in equal measure over several immunoSEQ plates. Sequenced by immunoSEQ multiplex PCR; TCRdb stores in-frame clones only, minus some. This sample has about 530,000 clones, with 60% to 80% found just once. Donors had no recently reported acute infections or vaccinations and were HIV-negative. Germline trimming cut 10 bases from V and 4 bases from J; bases unmatched to any gene: 10. Germline V gene data show CDR1 as LNHDA and CDR2 as SQIVND (reference sequence). The CDR3 contains 15 residues.

The specimen was PBMCs. This TCR derives from a woman between 35 and 50 years old in good health. Some clones in this sample may be carry-over from other donors' samples. The chain employs TRBV19 and TRBJ2-3; 11 bases line up with TRBD2. The CDR3 spells CATRVAGGRADTQYF. DNA for the CDR3: TGTGCCACCAGGGTAGCGGGAGGGCGGGCAGATACGCAGTATTTT.